This TCR beta chain was recovered during a study of shared T cell receptors in the human thymus. The CDR3 spans 13 residues. The germline V gene encodes CDR1 WNHNN and CDR2 SYGVQD (reference sequence). V gave up 11 bases and J gave up 5 bases; unmatched junction bases: 11. Produced via immunoSEQ multiplex PCR; TCRdb's table is partial and in-frame only. This table holds roughly 700,000 clones, approximately 90% found once. The data were also submitted as part of a second study, on human thymus T cells. That paper notes: It looked as if thymic and blood repertoires used V and J genes in a biased way. Related research described thymic repertoires that were highly overlapping among unrelated individuals.

Sequenced material: thymocytes. This chain uses TRBV10-1 with TRBJ2-7; the match to TRBD1 covers 8 bases. The clonotype was recovered from a boy less than two years old with a congenital heart defect. CDR3 amino acids: CASSTGEVHEQYF. The DNA for the CDR3 is TGCGCCTCCTCGACAGGGGAGGTCCACGAGCAGTACTTC.